The 9 T cell receptor beta chains reported below all come from one sample, sequenced in a study of blood T cells in healthy people across ages. Together with a sample-barcoded 5' primer, a J-beta primer mix was included in a second PCR lasting 7 to 11 cycles. Using its own MiXCR run on the 5' RACE reads, TCRdb lists one record per CDR3 protein. The data contain over 550,000 distinct CDR3 sequences, about 30% of them singletons. Sequencing used blood. The receptors here all came from a woman of 80 years or more in good health.

As for this clonotype: A much more abundant neighbour one base away suggests this may be a read error. V and J are TRBV27 and TRBJ2-1; 7 nucleotides line up with TRBD1. The V gene end was trimmed by 8 bases and the J gene end by 4 bases; junction bases not matched to a gene: 8. The CDR3 is made up of 14 amino acids. The germline CDR1 and CDR2 sequences are MNHEY and SMNVEV (reference sequence). Here the CDR3 reads CASAWDRAYNEQFF. The CDR3, as DNA: TGTGCCAGCGCCTGGGACAGAGCTTACAATGAGCAGTTCTTC.

The sample holds many counts of this clonotype. This chain links TRBV6-6 with TRBJ2-1, with 9 bases aligning to TRBD1. This CDR3 has 15 residues. Germline V gene sequence: CDR1 MNHNY, CDR2 SVGAGI (reference sequence). The V segment lost 4 bases and the J segment 12 bases; nucleotides outside the gene matches: 13. The CDR3 nucleotides read TGTGCCAGCAGTTCGCCGGGACAGGGCCACATGGGGCAGTTCTTC. Amino acids: CASSSPGQGHMGQFF.

This clonotype occurred a few times. The chain links TRBV18 to TRBJ1-2, with D possibly TRBD1 on 5 matching bases. The CDR3 covers 15 residues. Per germline, CDR1 KGHSH and CDR2 LQKENI. V dropped 2 bases and J dropped 3 bases, with 13 bases sitting between them. The CDR3 bases are TGTGCCAGCTCACCAATCCGTGTGACAGACTATGGCTACACCTTC. It specifies CASSPIRVTDYGYTF.

This sequence joins TRBV2 and TRBJ1-4; D remains unclear. The V end was cut by 5 bases, the J end by 8 bases, with 12 bases between. The germline gives CDR1 SNHLY, CDR2 FYNNEI. The CDR3 runs 13 residues. The CDR3 DNA reads TGTGCCAGCAGTTTTATCGCGGGCGAAAAACTGTTTTTT. Its translation is CASSFIAGEKLFF.

Of note for this clonotype: A read error may be the cause here, since a much bigger clone is one base away. The rearrangement uses TRBV9 and TRBJ1-2; 9 positions match TRBD1. This CDR3 has 15 amino acids. V gave up 4 bases and J gave up 0 bases; unmatched junction bases: 4. CDR1 and CDR2 from the germline V gene are SGDLS and YYNGEE. The CDR3 loop reads CASSRQGGANYGYTF. CDR3 DNA sequence: TGTGCCAGCAGCAGACAGGGGGGCGCTAACTATGGCTACACCTTC.

This clonotype was recorded many times. The chain employs TRBV12-3 or TRBV12-4 and TRBJ1-5, with D unclear. This CDR3 has 14 amino acids. The V end lost 1 base, the J end lost 4 bases, and 8 bases lay between the germline ends. The CDR3 DNA reads TGTGCCAGCAGTTTAGACAGCCCGAATCAGCCCCAGCATTTT. This encodes CASSLDSPNQPQHF.

The chain couples TRBV11-2 to TRBJ2-7; D not certain. CDR3 length equals 12 residues. CDR1 SGHAT and CDR2 FQNNGV come from the germline V gene. V was pared by 9 bases and J by 9 bases, with 18 bases between. The CDR3 DNA sequence: TGTGCCAGTAGCCCTTCGCCCTCTGGGCAGTACTTC. Protein: CASSPSPSGQYF.

This clonotype has a handful of counts. The chain combines TRBV5-4 with TRBJ2-2, with 7 nucleotides matching TRBD2. V lost 4 bases and J lost 4; bases outside the gene matches: 10. The CDR3 sequence is 16 residues long. Per the germline V gene, CDR1 is SGHNT and CDR2 is YYREEE (reference sequence). DNA for the CDR3: TGTGCCAGCAGCCGTAACGGGCTAGCGGCCACCGGGGAGCTGTTTTTT. Protein product: CASSRNGLAATGELFF.

This chain links TRBV20-1 with TRBJ2-1, with D perhaps TRBD1 (7 bases). V was pared by 6 bases and J by 3 bases, with 18 bases between. Germline loops: CDR1 DFQATT, CDR2 SNEGSKA (reference sequence). The CDR3 has 15 residues. CDR3 bases: TGCAGTGCGCCACGCGGGACAGATGACTACAATGAGCAGTTCTTC. Translating gives CSAPRGTDDYNEQFF.